The T cell receptor beta chain under discussion was sequenced for a study of blood T cell repertoires in COVID-19. Overall study: In each case, the material was cDNA or gDNA derived from T cells, B-cell-depleted T cells, or PBMCs.

Authors' processing steps: Researchers report that nucleated cell counts were estimated from reference gene primer amplification. Method: immunoSEQ multiplex PCR; TCRdb's copy keeps in-frame clones and lacks some. V and J calls and clone size are given by that table; D and trimming were obtained from the DNA. The table lists around 320,000 clones, roughly 85% of them singletons, with 7.2% in the top ten. V gave up 4 bases and J gave up 3 bases, with 12 bases separating them. CDR3 length equals 14 residues. Germline V gene lookup returns CDR1 SGHAT and CDR2 FQNNGV. The sample comprised peripheral blood. This receptor was identified in a human donor in a cohort sampled during active COVID-19. This chain joins TRBV11-2 and TRBJ1-1, with D perhaps matching TRBD1 (6 bases). This CDR3 is CASSSQPGDTEAFF. CDR3 bases: TGTGCCAGCAGCTCCCAACCAGGGGACACTGAAGCTTTCTTT.